The clone carrying this TCR beta chain was found many times. Its antigen is unidentified. The data originate from a study of molecular identifiers for immune sequencing clone quantification. Notes on the study in general: Spike-in Jurkat TCR RNA from a single cell reportedly registered among about a million naive cells.

TCRdb analysed the PCR reads with MiXCR anew, one entry per CDR3 protein. Here the sample spans more than 550,000 distinct CDR3 sequences, about 25% being singletons. The CDR3 loop spans 16 amino acids. With V trimmed by 4 bases and J by 0 bases, 6 bases remained unmatched. The germline V gene has CDR1 SEHNR and CDR2 FQNEAQ (reference sequence). The clonotype was recovered from a human donor in good health. Some libraries in this study had Jurkat cell RNA spiked in. Sequencing was done on a sample of naive CD8+ T cells from blood, with Jurkat cell RNA spiked in. Documented subset: FACS-sorted CD8+CD4-CCR7+CD45RA+ naive T cells. The gene calls are TRBV7-9 and TRBJ1-3; 7 positions match TRBD1. CDR3 sequence (DNA): TGTGCCAGCAGCTCGCGACAGGGCGTCTCTGGAAACACCATATATTTT. It translates to CASSSRQGVSGNTIYF.